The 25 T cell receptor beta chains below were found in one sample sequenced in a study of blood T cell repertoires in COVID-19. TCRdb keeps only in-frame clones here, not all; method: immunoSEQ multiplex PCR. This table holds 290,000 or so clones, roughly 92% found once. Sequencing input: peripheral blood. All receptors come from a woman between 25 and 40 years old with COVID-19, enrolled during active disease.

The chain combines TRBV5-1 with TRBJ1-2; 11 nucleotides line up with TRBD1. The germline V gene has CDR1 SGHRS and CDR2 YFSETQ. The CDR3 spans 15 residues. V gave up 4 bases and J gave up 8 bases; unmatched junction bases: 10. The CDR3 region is CASSPRTGGAGGYTF. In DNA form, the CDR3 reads TGCGCCAGCAGCCCGCGGACAGGGGGCGCAGGGGGCTACACCTTC.

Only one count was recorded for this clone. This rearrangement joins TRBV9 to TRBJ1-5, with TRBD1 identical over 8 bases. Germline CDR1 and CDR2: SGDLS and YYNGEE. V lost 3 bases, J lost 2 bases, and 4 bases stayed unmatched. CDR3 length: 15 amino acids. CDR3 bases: TGTGCCAGCAGCGCCGGGACAGGAGGCAATCAGCCCCAGCATTTT. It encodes CASSAGTGGNQPQHF.

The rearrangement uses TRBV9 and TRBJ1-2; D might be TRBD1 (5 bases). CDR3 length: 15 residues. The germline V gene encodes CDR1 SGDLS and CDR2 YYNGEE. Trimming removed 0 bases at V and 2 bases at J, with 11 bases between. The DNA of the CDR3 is TGTGCCAGCAGCGTAGGGCAGGGCTCCAACTATGGCTACACCTTC. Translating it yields CASSVGQGSNYGYTF.

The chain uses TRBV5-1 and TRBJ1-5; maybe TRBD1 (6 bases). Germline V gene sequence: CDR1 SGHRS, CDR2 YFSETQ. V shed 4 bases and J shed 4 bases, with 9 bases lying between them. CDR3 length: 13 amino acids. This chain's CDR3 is CASSVDRNQPQHF. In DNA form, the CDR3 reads TGCGCCAGCAGCGTAGACAGGAATCAGCCCCAGCATTTT.

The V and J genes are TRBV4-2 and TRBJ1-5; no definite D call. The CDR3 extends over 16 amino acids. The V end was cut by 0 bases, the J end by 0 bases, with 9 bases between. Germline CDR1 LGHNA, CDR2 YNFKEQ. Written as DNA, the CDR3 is TGTGCCAGCAGCCAAGATAGGAGTTATAGCAATCAGCCCCAGCATTTT. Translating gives CASSQDRSYSNQPQHF.

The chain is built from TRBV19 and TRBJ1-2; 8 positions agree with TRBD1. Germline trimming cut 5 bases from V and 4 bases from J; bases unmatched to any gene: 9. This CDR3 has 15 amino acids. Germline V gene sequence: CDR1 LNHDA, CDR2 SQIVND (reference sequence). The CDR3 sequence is CASSVPGQALYGYTF. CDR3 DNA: TGTGCCAGTAGTGTTCCGGGACAGGCCCTCTATGGCTACACCTTC.

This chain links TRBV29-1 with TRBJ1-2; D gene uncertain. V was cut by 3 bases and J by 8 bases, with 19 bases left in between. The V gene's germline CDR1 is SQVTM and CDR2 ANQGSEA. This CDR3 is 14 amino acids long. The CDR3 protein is CSVETVRGIDGYTF. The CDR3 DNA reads TGCAGCGTTGAGACGGTTCGAGGGATTGACGGCTACACCTTC.

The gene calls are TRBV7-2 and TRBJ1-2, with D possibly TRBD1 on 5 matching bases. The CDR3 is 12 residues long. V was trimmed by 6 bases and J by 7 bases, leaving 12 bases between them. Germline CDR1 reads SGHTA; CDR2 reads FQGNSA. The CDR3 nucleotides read TGTGCCAGCAGTTTGACAGACGCTGGCTACACCTTC. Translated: CASSLTDAGYTF. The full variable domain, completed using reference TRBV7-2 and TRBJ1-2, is GAGVSQSPSNKVTEKGKDVELRCDPISGHTALYWYRQSLGQGLEFLIYFQGNSAPDKSGLPSDRFSAERTGGSVSTLTIQRTQQEDSAVYLCASSLTDAGYTFGSGTRLTVV.

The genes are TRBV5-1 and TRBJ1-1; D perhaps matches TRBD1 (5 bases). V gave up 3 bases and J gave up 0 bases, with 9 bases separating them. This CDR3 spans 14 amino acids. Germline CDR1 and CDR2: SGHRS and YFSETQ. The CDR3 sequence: CASSWGELNTEAFF. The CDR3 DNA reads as TGCGCCAGCAGCTGGGGGGAATTGAACACTGAAGCTTTCTTT. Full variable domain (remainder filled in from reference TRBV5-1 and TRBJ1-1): KAGVTQTPRYLIKTRGQQVTLSCSPISGHRSVSWYQQTPGQGLQFLFEYFSETQRNKGNFPGRFSGRQFSNSRSEMNVSTLELGDSALYLCASSWGELNTEAFFGQGTRLTVV.

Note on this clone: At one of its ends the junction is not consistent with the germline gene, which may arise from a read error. The CDR3 DNA follows: TGTGCCACCAGAAGAGATGCGGGGGATTCCTACGAGCAGTACTTC. This translates into CATRRDAGDSYEQYF. V and J are TRBV15 and TRBJ2-7; TRBD2 matches 7 bases. The CDR3 is 15 amino acids. CDR1 and CDR2 from the germline V gene are LNHNV and YYDKDF (reference sequence).

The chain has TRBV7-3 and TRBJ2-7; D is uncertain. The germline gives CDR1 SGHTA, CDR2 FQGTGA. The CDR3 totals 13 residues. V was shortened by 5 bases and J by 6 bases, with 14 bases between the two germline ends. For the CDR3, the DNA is TGTGCCAGCAGCCCCAACTCGGTAAGCGAGCAGTACTTC. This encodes CASSPNSVSEQYF.

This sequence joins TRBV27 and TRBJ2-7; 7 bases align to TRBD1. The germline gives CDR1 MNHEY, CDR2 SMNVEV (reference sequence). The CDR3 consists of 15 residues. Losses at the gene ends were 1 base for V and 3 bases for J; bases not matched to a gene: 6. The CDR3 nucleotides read TGTGCCAGCAGTTTATTAACAGGGGTCATCTACGAGCAGTACTTC. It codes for CASSLLTGVIYEQYF.

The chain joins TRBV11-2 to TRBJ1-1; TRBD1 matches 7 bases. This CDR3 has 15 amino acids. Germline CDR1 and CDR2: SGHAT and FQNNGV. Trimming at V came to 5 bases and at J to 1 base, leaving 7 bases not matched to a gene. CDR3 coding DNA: TGTGCCAGCAGCCGAACAAGGGGGCAGAACACTGAAGCTTTCTTT. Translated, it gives CASSRTRGQNTEAFF.

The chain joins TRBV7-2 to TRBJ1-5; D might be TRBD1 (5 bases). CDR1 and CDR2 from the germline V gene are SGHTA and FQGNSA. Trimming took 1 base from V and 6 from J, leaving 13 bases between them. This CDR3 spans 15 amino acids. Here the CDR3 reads CASSLVRDQGQPQHF. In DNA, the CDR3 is TGTGCCAGCAGCTTAGTTAGGGATCAGGGTCAGCCCCAGCATTTT.

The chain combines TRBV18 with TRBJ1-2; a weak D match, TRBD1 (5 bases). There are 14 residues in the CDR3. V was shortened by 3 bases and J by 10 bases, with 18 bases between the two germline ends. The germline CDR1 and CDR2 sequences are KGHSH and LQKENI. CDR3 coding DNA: TGTGCCAGCTCACCTGAGACAGCCACGGTTGACTACACCTTC. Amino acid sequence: CASSPETATVDYTF.

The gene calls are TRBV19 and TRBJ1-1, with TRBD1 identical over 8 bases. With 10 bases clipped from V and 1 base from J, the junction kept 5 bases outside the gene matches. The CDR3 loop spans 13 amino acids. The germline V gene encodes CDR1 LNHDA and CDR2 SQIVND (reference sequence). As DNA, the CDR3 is TGTGCCACCCTCGGACAGGGGAACACTGAAGCTTTCTTT. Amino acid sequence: CATLGQGNTEAFF.

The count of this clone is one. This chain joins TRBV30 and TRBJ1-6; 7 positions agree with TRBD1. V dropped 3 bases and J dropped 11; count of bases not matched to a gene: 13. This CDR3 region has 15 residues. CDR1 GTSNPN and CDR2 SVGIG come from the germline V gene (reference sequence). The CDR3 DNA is TGTGCCTGGAGGACCGGGACAGTTCTTAGTCCACCCCTCCACTTT. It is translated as CAWRTGTVLSPPLHF. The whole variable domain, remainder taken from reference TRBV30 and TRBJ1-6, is SQTIHQWPATLVQPVGSPLSLECTVEGTSNPNLYWYRQAAGRGLQLLFYSVGIGQISSEVPQNLSASRPQDRQFILSSKKLLLSDSGFYLCAWRTGTVLSPPLHFGNGTRLTVT.

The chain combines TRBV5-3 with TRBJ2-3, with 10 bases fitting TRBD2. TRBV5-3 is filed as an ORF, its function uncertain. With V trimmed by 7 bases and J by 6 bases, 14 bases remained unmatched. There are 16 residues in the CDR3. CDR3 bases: TGTGCCAGATTCAAGGGCGGGACTAGCGAGGGGGATACGCAGTATTTT. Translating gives CARFKGGTSEGDTQYF.

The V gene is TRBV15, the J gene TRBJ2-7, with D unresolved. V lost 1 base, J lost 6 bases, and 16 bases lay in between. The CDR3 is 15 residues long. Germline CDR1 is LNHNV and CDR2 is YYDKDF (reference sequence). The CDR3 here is CATSRVSPTGAEQYF. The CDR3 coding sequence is TGTGCCACCAGCAGAGTTTCCCCTACGGGTGCCGAGCAGTACTTC.

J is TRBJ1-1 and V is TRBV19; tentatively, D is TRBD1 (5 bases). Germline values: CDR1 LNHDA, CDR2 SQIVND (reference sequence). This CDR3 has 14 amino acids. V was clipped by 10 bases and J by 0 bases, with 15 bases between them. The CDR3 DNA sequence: TGTGCCAACCCTCGTGACAGTATGAACACTGAAGCTTTCTTT. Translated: CANPRDSMNTEAFF.

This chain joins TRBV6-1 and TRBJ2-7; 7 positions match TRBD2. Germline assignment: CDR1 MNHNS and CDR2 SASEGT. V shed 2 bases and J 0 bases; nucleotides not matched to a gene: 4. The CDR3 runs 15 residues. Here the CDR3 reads CASSELGGSSYEQYF. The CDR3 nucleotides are TGTGCCAGCAGTGAACTTGGCGGGAGCTCCTACGAGCAGTACTTC.

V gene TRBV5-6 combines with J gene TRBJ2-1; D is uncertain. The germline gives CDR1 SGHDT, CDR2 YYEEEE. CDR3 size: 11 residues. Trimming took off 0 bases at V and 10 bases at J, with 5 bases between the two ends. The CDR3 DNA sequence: TGTGCCAGCAGCTTGGCCAGGGAGCAGTTCTTC. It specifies CASSLAREQFF.

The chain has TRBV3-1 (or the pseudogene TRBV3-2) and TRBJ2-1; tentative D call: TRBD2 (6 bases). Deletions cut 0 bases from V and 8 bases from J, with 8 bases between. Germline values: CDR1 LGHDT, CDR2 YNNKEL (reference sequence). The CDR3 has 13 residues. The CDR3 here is CASSQDWGDEQFF. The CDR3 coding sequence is TGTGCCAGCAGCCAAGATTGGGGGGATGAGCAGTTCTTC.

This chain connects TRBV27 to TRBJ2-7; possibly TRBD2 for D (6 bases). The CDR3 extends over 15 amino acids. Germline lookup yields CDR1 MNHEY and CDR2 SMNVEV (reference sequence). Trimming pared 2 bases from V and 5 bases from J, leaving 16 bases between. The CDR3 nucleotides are TGTGCCAGCAGTTTAACCGGGACTGGTAGAGACGAGCAGTACTTC. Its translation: CASSLTGTGRDEQYF.

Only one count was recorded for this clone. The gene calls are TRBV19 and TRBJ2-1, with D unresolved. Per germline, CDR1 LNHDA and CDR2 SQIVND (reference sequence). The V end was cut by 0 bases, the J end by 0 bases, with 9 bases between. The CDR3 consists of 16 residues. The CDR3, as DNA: TGTGCCAGTAGTATAGATTACCTCAGCTCCTACAATGAGCAGTTCTTC. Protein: CASSIDYLSSYNEQFF.